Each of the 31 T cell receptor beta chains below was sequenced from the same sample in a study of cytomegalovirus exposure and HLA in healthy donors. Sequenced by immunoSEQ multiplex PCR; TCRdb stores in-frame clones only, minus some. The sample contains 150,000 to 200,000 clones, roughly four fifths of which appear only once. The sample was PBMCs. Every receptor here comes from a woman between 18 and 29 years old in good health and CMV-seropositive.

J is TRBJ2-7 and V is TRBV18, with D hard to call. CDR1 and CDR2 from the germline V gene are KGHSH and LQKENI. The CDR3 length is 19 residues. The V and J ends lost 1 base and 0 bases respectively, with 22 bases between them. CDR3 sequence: CASSPLPPNAMPISYEQYF. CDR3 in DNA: TGTGCCAGCTCACCACTGCCCCCGAACGCAATGCCTATCTCCTACGAGCAGTACTTC.

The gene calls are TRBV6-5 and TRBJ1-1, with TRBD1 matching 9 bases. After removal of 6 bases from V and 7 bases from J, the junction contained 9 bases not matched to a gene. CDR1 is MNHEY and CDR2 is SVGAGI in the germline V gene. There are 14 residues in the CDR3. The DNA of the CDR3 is TGTGCCAGCAGAAAACAGGGGGCGCCGAGTGAAGCTTTCTTT. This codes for CASRKQGAPSEAFF.

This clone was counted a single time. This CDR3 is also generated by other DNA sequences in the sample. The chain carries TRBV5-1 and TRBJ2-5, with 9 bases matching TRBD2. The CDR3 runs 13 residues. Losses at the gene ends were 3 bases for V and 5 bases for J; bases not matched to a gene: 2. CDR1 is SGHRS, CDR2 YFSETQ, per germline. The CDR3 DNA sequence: TGCGCCAGCAGCTCGAGCGGGGGGGAGACCCAGTACTTC. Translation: CASSSSGGETQYF.

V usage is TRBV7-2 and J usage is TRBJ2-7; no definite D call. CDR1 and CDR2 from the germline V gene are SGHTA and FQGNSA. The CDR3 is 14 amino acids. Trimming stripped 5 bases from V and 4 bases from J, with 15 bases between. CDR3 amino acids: CASSQWSRGYEQYF. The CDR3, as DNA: TGTGCCAGCAGCCAATGGTCCAGAGGATACGAGCAGTACTTC.

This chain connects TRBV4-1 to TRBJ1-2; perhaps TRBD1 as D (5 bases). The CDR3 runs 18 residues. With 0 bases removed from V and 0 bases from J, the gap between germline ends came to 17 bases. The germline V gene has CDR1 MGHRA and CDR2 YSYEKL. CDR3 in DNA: TGCGCCAGCAGCCAAGAAGAGCACGAGGGGAGGGCTAACTATGGCTACACCTTC. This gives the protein CASSQEEHEGRANYGYTF.

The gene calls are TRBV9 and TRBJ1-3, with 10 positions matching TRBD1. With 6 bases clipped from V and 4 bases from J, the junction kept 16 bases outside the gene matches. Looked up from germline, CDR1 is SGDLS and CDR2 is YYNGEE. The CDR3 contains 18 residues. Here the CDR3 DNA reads TGTGCCAGCACAACGGGACAGGGGACTTACCAGGCGGGAAACACCATATATTTT. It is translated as CASTTGQGTYQAGNTIYF.

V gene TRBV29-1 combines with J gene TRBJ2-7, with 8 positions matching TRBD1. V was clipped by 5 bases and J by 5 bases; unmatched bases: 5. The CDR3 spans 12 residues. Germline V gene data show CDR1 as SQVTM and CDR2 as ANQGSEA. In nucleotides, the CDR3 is TGCAGCGTTCGACAGGGGAGTAACGAGCAGTACTTC. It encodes CSVRQGSNEQYF.

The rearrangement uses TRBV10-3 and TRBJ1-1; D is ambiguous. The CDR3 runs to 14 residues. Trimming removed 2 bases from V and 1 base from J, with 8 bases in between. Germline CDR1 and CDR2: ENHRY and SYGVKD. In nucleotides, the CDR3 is TGTGCCATCAGTGAGGACATCCAGAACACTGAAGCTTTCTTT. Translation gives CAISEDIQNTEAFF.

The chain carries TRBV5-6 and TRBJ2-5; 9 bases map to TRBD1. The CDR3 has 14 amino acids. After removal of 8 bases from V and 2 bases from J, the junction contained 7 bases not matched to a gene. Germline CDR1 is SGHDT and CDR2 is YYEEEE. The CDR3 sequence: CASARDRGQETQYF. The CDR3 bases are TGTGCCAGTGCAAGAGACAGGGGGCAAGAGACCCAGTACTTC.

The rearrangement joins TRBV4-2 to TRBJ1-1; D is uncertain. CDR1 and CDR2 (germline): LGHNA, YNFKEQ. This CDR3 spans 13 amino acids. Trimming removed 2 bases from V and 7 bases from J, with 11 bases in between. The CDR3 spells CASSQNGEVEAFF. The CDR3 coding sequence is TGTGCCAGCAGCCAAAATGGGGAGGTTGAAGCTTTCTTT.

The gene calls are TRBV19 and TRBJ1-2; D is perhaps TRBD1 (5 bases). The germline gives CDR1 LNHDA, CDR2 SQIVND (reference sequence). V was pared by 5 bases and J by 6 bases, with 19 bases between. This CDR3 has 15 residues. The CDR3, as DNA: TGTGCCAGTAGTGGGGCGGGGACGAAGGCACATGGCTACACCTTC. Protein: CASSGAGTKAHGYTF.

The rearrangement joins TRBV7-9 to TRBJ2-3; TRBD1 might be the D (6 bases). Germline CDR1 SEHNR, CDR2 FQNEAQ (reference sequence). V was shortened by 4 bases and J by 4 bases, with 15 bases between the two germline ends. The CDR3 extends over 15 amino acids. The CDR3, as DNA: TGTGCCAGCAGCTACCTGGACAGAGAGCCAGATACGCAGTATTTT. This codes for CASSYLDREPDTQYF. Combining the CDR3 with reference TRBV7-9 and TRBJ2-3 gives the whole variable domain DTGVSQNPRHKITKRGQNVTFRCDPISEHNRLYWYRQTLGQGPEFLTYFQNEAQLEKSRLLSDRFSAERPKGSFSTLEIQRTEQGDSAMYLCASSYLDREPDTQYFGPGTRLTVL.

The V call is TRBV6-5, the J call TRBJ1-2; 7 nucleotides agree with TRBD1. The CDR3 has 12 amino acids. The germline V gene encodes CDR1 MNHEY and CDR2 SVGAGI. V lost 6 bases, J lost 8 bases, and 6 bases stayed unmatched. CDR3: CASSQTGDGYTF. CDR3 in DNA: TGTGCCAGCAGCCAAACAGGGGACGGCTACACCTTC.

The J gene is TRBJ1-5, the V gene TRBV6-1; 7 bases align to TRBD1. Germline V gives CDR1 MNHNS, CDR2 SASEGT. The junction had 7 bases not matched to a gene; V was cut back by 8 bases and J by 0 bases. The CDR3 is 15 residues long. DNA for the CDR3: TGTGCCAGCGGGGGACAGACCTTTAGCAATCAGCCCCAGCATTTT. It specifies CASGGQTFSNQPQHF.

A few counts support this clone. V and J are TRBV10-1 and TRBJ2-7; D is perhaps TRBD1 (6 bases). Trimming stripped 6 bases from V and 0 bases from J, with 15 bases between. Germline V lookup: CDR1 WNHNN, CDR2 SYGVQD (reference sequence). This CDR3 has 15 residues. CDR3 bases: TGCGCCAGCAGAAACAGGGCGATGAGCTCCTACGAGCAGTACTTC. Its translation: CASRNRAMSSYEQYF.

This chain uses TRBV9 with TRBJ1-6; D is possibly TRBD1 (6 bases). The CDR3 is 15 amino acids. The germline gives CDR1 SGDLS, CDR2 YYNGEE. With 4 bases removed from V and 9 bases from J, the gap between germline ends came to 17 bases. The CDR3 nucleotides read TGTGCCAGCAGCTTAACTACGGGGGGCTCTTCACCCCTCCACTTT. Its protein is CASSLTTGGSSPLHF.

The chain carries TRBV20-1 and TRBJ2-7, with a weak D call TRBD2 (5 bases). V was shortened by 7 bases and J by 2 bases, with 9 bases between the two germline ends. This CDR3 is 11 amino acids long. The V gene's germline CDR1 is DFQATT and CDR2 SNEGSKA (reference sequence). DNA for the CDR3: TGCAGTGTCCCGGGAACCTACGAGCAGTACTTC. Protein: CSVPGTYEQYF.

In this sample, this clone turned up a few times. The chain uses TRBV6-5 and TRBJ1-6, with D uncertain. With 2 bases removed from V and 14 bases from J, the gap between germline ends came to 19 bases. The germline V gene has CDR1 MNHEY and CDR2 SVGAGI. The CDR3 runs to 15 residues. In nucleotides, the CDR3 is TGTGCCAGCAGTTACGGGCCGAACAATATGGAGGCCCTCCACTTT. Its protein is CASSYGPNNMEALHF.

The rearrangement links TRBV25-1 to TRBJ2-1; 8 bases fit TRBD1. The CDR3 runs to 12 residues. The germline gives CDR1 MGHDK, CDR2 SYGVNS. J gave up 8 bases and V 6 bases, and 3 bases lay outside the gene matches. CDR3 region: CASSPTGDEQFF. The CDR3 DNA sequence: TGTGCCAGCAGCCCGACAGGGGATGAGCAGTTCTTC. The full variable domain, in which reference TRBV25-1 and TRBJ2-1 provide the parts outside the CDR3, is EADIYQTPRYLVIGTGKKITLECSQTMGHDKMYWYQQDPGMELHLIHYSYGVNSTEKGDLSSESTVSRIRTEHFPLTLESARPSHTSQYLCASSPTGDEQFFGPGTRLTVL.

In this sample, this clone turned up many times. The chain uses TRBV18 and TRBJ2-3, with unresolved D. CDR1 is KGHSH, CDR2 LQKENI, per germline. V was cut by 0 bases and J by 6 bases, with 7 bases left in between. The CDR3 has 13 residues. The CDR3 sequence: CASSPPFLDTQYF. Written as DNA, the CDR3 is TGTGCCAGCTCACCACCCTTTTTGGATACGCAGTATTTT.

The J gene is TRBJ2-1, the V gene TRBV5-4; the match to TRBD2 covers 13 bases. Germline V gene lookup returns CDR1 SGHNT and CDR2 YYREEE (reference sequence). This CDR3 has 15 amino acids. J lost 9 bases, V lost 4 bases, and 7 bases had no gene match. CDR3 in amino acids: CASSNSGLAGSEQFF. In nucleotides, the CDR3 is TGTGCCAGCAGCAATTCGGGACTAGCGGGGTCTGAGCAGTTCTTC.

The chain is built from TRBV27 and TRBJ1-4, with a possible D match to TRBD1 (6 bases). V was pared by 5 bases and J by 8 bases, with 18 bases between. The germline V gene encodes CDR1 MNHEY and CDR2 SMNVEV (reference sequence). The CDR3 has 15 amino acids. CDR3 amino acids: CASSTPQGGVEKLFF. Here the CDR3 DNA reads TGTGCCAGCAGTACGCCACAGGGTGGGGTAGAAAAACTGTTTTTT.

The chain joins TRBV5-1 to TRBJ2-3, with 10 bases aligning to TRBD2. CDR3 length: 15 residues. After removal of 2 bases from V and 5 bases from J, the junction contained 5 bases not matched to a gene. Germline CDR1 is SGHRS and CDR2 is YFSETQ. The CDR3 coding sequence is TGCGCCAGCAGCTTAGCGGGGGGGCCGGTAGATACGCAGTATTTT. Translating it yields CASSLAGGPVDTQYF.

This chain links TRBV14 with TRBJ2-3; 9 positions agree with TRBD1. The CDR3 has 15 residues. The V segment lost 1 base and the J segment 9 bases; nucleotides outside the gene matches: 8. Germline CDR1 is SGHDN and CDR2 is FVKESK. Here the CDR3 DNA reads TGTGCCAGCAGCCAAGTCGGACAGGGGTCGGGAACGCAGTATTTT. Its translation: CASSQVGQGSGTQYF.

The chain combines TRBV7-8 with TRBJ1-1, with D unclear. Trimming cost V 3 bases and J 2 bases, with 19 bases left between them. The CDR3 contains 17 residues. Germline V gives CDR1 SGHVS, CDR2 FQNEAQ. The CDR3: CASSLVRREGFNTEAFF. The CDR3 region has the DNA TGTGCCAGCAGCTTGGTTCGTCGCGAGGGATTCAACACTGAAGCTTTCTTT.

In DNA form, the CDR3 reads TGTGCCAGCAGCTCGGGGGTGCGCAATCAGCCCCAGCATTTT. Amino acids: CASSSGVRNQPQHF. The rearrangement joins TRBV7-2 to TRBJ1-5; possibly TRBD1 for D (5 bases). CDR3 length equals 14 residues. Germline V gene data show CDR1 as SGHTA and CDR2 as FQGNSA. Between the trimmed V and J ends, which lost 4 bases and 2 bases, there was a span of 9 bases.

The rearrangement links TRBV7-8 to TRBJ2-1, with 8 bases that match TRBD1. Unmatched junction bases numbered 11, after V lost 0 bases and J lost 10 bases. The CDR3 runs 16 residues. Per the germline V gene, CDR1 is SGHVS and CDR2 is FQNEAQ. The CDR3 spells CASSLALWQGAREQFF. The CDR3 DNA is TGTGCCAGCAGCTTAGCGCTGTGGCAGGGGGCAAGGGAGCAGTTCTTC.

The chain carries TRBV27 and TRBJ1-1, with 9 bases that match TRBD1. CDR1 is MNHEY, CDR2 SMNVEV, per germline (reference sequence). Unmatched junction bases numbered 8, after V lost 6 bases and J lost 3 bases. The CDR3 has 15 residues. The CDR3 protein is CASRPGTGLYTEAFF. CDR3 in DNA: TGTGCCAGCAGGCCCGGGACAGGGTTGTACACTGAAGCTTTCTTT.

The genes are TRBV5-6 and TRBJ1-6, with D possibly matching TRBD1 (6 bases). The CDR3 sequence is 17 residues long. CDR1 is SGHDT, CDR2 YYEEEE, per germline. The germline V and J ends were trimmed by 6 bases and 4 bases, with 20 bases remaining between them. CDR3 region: CASTPRAGAIYNSPLHF. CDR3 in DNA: TGTGCCAGCACCCCCCGGGCAGGGGCCATTTATAATTCACCCCTCCACTTT. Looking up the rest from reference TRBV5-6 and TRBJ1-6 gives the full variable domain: DAGVTQSPTHLIKTRGQQVTLRCSPKSGHDTVSWYQQALGQGPQFIFQYYEEEERQRGNFPDRFSGHQFPNYSSELNVNALLLGDSALYLCASTPRAGAIYNSPLHFGNGTRLTVT.

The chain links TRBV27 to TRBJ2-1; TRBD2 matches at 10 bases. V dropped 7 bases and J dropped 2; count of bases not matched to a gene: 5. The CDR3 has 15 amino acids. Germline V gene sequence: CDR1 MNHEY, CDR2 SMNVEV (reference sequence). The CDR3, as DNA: TGTGCCAGCATTGCAGCGGGGGGGCCCTACAATGAGCAGTTCTTC. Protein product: CASIAAGGPYNEQFF.

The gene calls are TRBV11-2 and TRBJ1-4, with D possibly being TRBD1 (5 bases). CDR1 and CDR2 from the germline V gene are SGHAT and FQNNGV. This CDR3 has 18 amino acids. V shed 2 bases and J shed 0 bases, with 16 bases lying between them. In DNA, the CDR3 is TGTGCCAGCAGCTTATCCGCCCCAACAGGCGCAACTAATGAAAAACTGTTTTTT. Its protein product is CASSLSAPTGATNEKLFF.